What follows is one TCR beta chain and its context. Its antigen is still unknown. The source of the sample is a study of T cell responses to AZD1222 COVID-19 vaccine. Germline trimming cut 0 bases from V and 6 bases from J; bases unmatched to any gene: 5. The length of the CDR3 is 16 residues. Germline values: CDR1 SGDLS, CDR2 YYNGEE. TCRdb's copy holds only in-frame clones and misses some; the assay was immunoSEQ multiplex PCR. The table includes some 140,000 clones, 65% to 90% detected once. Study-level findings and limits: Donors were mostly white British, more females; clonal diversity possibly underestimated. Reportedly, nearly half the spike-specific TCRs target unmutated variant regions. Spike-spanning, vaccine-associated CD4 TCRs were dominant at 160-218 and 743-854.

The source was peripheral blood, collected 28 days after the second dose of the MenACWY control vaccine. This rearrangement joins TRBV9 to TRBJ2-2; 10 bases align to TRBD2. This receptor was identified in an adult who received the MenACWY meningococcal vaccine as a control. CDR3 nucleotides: TGTGCCAGCAGCGTAGTGGCTAGCGGGGGTTCCGGGGAGCTGTTTTTT. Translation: CASSVVASGGSGELFF.